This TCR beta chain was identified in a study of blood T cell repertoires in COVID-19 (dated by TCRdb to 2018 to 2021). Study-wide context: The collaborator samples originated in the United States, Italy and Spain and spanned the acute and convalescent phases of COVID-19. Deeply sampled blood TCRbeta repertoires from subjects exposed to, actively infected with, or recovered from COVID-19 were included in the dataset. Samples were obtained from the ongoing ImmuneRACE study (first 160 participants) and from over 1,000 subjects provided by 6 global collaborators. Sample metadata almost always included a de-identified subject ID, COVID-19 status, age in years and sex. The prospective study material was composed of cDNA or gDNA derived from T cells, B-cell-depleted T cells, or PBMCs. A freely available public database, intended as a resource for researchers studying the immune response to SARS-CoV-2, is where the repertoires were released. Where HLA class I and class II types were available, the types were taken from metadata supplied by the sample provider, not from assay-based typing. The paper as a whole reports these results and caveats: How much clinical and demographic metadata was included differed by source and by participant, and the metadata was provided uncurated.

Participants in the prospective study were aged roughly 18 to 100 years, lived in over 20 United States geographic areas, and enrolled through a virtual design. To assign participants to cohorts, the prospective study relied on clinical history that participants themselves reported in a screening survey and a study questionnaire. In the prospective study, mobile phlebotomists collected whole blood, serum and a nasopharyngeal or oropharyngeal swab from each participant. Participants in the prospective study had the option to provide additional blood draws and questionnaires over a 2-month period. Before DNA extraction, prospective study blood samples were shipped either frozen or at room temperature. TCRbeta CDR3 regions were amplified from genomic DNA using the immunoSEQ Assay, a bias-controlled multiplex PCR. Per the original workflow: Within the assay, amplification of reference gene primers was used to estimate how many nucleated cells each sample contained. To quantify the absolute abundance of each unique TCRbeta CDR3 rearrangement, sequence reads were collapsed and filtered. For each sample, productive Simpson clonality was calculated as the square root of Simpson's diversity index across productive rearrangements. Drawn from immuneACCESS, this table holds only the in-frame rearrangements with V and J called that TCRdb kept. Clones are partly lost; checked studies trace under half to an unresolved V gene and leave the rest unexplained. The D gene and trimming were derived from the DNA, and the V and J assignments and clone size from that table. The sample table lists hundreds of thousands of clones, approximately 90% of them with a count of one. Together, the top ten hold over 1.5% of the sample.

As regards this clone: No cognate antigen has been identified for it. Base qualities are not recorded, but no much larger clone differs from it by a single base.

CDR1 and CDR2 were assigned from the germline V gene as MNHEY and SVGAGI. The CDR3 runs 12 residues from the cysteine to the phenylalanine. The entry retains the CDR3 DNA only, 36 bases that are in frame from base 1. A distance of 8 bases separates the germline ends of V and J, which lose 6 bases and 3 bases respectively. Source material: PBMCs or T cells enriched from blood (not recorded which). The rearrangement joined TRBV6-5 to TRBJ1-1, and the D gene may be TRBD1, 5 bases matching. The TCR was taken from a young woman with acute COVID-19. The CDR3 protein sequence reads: CASRGLYTEAFF. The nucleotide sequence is TGTGCCAGCAGGGGACTGTACACTGAAGCTTTCTTT.